One and the same sample provided the 8 T cell receptor beta chains below, sequenced in a study of cytomegalovirus exposure and HLA in healthy donors. The PCR used 60 Vbeta and 13 Jbeta primers. TCRdb's table, derived via immunoSEQ multiplex PCR, lists solely in-frame clones and lacks some. The sample gives tens of thousands of clones, about 71% of which show up once; about 22% is in the top ten. Material: PBMCs. The receptors were sampled from a woman in her forties or fifties in good health and CMV-seropositive.

V and J are TRBV4-2 and TRBJ2-3, with 14 bases lining up with TRBD2. V was pared by 1 base and J by 5 bases, with 8 bases of the junction left unmatched. The CDR3 totals 18 residues. Germline V gene lookup returns CDR1 LGHNA and CDR2 YNFKEQ. The CDR3 DNA reads TGTGCCAGCAGCCAAGCCCAGACTAGCGGGGGGGGCGTAGATACGCAGTATTTT. This encodes CASSQAQTSGGGVDTQYF.

The rearrangement joins TRBV28 to TRBJ2-5; a weak D match, TRBD1 (6 bases). V was clipped by 3 bases and J by 2 bases, with 10 bases between them. Germline assignment: CDR1 MDHEN and CDR2 SYDVKM. CDR3 size: 14 residues. CDR3 protein: CASSLLGGQETQYF. CDR3 bases: TGTGCCAGCAGTTTGTTAGGGGGACAAGAGACCCAGTACTTC.

The chain is built from TRBV27 and TRBJ2-1; the D is unclear. V lost 8 bases and J 4 bases, leaving 15 bases between the germline ends. The CDR3 runs to 14 residues. Germline CDR1 MNHEY, CDR2 SMNVEV (reference sequence). The DNA of the CDR3 is TGTGCCAGCGCGCCACTCGTTAATTACAATGAGCAGTTCTTC. Amino acid sequence: CASAPLVNYNEQFF.

J is TRBJ1-5 and V is TRBV7-2; perhaps TRBD1 as D (5 bases). This CDR3 comprises 15 residues. Germline V gene lookup returns CDR1 SGHTA and CDR2 FQGNSA. Trimming left V 6 bases short and J 0 bases short, with 12 bases between. CDR3 DNA: TGTGCCAGCAGATTAAGGGGTTTTAGCAATCAGCCCCAGCATTTT. As protein: CASRLRGFSNQPQHF.

As concerns this clone: The sample carries other DNA sequences with the same CDR3. This chain joins TRBV7-2 and TRBJ1-1; maybe TRBD1 (5 bases). Deletions cut 5 bases from V and 0 bases from J, with 19 bases between. The germline V gene encodes CDR1 SGHTA and CDR2 FQGNSA. The CDR3 has 17 amino acids. The CDR3 DNA is TGTGCCAGCAGCGCGAGGGGAGGGTCGGGCTTGAACACTGAAGCTTTCTTT. It is translated as CASSARGGSGLNTEAFF. Variable domain in full (rest from reference TRBV7-2 and TRBJ1-1): GAGVSQSPSNKVTEKGKDVELRCDPISGHTALYWYRQSLGQGLEFLIYFQGNSAPDKSGLPSDRFSAERTGGSVSTLTIQRTQQEDSAVYLCASSARGGSGLNTEAFFGQGTRLTVV.

The genes are TRBV2 and TRBJ2-3; D perhaps matches TRBD2 (6 bases). V shed 7 bases and J shed 1 base, with 15 bases lying between them. CDR1 is SNHLY and CDR2 is FYNNEI in the germline V gene. This CDR3 spans 15 amino acids. The CDR3: CASILGSSGTDTQYF. CDR3 sequence (DNA): TGTGCCAGCATCCTCGGGAGCTCTGGCACAGATACGCAGTATTTT.

The chain employs TRBV5-8 and TRBJ2-7; no clear D gene. Germline assignment: CDR1 SGHTS and CDR2 YDEGEE. V was pared by 3 bases and J by 3 bases, with 7 bases between. The CDR3 has 12 residues. The CDR3 DNA reads as TGTGCCAGCAGCTACAGACACTACGAGCAGTACTTC. Protein: CASSYRHYEQYF.

This clone was detected a few times. The V gene is TRBV2, the J gene TRBJ2-1, with unresolved D. The CDR3 spans 11 residues. Trimming shortened V by 7 bases and J by 9 bases, and 10 bases separated the two germline ends. The V gene's germline CDR1 is SNHLY and CDR2 FYNNEI. This chain's CDR3 is CASTLSSEQFF. CDR3 nucleotide sequence: TGTGCCAGCACCCTCTCCAGTGAGCAGTTCTTC.